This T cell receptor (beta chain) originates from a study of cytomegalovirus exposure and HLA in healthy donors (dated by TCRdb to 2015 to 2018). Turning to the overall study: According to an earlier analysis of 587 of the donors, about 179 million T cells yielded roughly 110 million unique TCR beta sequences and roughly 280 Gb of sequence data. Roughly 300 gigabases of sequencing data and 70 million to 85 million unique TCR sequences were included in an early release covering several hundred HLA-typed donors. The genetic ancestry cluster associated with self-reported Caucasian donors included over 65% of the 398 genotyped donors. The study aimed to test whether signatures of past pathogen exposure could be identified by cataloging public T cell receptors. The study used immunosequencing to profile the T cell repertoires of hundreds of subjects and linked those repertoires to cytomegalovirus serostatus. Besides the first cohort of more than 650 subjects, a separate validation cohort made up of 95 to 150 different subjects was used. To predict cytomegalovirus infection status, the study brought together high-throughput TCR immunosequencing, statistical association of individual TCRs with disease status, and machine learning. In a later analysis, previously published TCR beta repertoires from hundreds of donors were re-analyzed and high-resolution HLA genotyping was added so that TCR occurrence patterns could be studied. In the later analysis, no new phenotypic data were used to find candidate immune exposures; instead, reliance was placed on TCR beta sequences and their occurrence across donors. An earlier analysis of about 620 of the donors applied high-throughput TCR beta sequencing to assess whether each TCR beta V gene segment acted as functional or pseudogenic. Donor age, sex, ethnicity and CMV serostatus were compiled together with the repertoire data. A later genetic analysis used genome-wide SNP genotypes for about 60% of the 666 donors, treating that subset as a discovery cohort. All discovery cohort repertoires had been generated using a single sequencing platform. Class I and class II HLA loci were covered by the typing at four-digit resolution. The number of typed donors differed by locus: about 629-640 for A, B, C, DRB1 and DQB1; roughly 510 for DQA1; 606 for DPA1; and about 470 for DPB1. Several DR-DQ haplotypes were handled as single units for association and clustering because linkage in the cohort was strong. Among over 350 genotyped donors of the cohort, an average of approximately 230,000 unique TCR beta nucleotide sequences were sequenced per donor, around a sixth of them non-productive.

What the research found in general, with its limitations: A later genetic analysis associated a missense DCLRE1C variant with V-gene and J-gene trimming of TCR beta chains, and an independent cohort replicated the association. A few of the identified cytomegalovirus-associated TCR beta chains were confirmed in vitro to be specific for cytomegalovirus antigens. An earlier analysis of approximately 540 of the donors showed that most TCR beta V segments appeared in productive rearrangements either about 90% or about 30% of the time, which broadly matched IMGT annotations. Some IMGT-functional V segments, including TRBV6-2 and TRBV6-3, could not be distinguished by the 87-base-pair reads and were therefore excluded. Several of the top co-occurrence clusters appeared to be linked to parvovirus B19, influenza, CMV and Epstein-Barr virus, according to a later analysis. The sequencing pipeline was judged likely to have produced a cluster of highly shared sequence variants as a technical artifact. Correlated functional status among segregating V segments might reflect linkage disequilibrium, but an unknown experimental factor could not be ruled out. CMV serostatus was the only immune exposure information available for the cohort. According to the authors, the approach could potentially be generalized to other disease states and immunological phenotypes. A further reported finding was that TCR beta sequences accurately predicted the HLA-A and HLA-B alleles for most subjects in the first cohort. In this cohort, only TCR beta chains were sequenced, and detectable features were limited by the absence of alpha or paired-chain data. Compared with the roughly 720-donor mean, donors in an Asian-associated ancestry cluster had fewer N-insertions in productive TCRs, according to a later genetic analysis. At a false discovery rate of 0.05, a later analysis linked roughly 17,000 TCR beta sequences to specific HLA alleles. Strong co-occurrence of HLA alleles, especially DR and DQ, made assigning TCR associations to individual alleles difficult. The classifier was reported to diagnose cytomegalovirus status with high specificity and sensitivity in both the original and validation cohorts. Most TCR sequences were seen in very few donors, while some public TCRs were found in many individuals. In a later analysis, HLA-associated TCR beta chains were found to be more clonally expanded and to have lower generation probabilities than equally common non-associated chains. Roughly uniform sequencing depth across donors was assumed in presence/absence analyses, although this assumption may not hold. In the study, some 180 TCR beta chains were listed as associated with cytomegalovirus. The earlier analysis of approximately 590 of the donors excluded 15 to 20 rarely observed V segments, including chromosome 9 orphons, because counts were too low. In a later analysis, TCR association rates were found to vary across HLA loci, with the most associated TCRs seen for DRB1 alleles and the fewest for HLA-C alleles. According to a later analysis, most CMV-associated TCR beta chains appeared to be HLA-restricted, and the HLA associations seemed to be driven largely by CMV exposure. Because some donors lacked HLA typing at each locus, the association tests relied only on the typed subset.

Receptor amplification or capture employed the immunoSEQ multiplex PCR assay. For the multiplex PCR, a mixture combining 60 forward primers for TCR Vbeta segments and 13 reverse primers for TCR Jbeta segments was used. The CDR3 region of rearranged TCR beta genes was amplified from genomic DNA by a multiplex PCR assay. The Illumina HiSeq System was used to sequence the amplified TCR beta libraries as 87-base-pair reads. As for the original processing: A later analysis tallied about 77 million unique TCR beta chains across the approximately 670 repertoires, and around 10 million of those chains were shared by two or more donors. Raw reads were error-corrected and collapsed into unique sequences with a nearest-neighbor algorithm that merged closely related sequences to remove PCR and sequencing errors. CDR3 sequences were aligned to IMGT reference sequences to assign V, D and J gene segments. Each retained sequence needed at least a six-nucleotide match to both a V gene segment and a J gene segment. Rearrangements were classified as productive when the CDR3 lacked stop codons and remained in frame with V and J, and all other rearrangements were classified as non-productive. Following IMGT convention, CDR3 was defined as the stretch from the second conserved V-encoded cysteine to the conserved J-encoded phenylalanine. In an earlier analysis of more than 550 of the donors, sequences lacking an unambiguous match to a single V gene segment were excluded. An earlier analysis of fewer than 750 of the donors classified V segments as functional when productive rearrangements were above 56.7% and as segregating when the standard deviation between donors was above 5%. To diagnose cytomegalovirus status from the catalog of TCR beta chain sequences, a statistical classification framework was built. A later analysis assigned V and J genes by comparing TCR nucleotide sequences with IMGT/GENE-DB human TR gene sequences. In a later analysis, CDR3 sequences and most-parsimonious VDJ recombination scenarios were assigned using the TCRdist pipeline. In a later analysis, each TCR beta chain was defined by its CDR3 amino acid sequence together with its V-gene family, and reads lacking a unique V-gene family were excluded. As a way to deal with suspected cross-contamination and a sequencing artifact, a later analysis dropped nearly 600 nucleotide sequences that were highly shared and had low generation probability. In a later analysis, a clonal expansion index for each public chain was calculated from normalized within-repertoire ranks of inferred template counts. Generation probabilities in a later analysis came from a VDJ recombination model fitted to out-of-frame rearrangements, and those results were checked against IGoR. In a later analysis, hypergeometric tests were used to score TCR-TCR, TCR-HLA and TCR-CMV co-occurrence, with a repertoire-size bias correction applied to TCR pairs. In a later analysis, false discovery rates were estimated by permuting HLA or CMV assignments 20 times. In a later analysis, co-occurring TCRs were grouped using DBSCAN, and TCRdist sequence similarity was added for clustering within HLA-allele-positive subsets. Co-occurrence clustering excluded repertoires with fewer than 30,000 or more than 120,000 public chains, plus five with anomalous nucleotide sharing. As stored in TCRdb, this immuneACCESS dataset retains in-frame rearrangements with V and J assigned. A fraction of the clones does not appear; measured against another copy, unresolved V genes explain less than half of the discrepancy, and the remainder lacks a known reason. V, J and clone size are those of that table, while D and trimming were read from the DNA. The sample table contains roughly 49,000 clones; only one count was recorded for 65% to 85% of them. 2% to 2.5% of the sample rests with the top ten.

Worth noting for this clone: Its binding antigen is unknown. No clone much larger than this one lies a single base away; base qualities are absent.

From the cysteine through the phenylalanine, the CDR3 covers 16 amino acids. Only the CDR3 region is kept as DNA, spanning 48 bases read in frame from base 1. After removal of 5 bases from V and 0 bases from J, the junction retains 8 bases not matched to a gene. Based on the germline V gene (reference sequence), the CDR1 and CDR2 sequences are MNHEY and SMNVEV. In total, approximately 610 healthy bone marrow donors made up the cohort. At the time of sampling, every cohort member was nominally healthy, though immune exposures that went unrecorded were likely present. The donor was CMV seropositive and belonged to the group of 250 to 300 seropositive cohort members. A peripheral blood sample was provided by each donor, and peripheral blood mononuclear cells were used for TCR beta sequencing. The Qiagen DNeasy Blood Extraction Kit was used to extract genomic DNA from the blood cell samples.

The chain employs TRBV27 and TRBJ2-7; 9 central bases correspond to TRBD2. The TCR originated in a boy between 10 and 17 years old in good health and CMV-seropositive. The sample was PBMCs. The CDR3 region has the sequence CASSRLAGLSSYEQYF. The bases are TGTGCCAGCAGTCGTCTAGCGGGGCTAAGCTCCTACGAGCAGTACTTC.